This T cell receptor (beta chain) was recovered during a study of T cell repertoires in cytomegalovirus infection. As to this clonotype: Its antigen is not known.

TCRdb reprocessed the reads via MiXCR and lists one record per CDR3 protein. Altogether hundreds of thousands of distinct CDR3 sequences are present, 29% being singletons, with the ten largest covering approximately 20%. The CDR3 sequence is 15 residues long. Germline V gene sequence: CDR1 LNHDA, CDR2 SQIVND (reference sequence). V dropped 3 bases and J dropped 0 bases, with 11 bases sitting between them. The specimen comprised cultured PBMCs, sampled from culture after CMV antigen stimulation. The sequence derives from a human donor in good health (CMV status not recorded). Some clones in this sample may be carry-over from other donors' samples. The V and J genes are TRBV19 and TRBJ1-2; D unresolved. The CDR3 spells CASSIPQASNYGYTF. The CDR3 DNA follows: TGTGCCAGTAGTATCCCGCAGGCCTCTAACTATGGCTACACCTTC.